This T cell receptor beta chain originates from a study of tumor and adjacent non-tumor tissue in lung cancer. Study findings and constraints: Compared with tumor, normal lung showed significantly lower TCR diversity.

This CDR3 spans 16 amino acids. CDR1 is MNHEY and CDR2 is SVGAGI in the germline V gene. TCRbeta libraries were built with three rounds of nested PCR, modified from ARM-PCR. In TCRdb, the multiplex PCR reads were re-called with MiXCR into one record per CDR3 protein. This sample has under 150,000 distinct CDR3 sequences, with roughly 70% found just once. Of note for this clonotype: Its specificity is not known. This could be a read error, since a much larger clone is one nucleotide away.

This sample's RNA came from whole unsorted tissue. This sequence was found in a man aged 60 to 75 with small cell lung cancer. The rearrangement uses TRBV6-5 and TRBJ2-3; D might be TRBD2 (5 bases). Sequenced input: lung tumor tissue. The CDR3 DNA reads TGTGCCAGCAGTTACGCCAGTTACGCTAGCAGAGATACGCAGTATTTT. Encoded protein: CASSYASYASRDTQYF.